The 5 T cell receptor beta chains given below trace back to one sample, sequenced in a study of blood T cell repertoires in COVID-19. Clones were sequenced by immunoSEQ multiplex PCR, and TCRdb holds only the in-frame ones, with some missing. The sample lists 250,000 or so clones; about 87% were seen once. The sequenced sample was PBMCs or T cells enriched from blood (not recorded which). These receptors originate from a woman younger than 45 who had been exposed to COVID-19.

This clone has just a few counts. The V gene is TRBV5-6, the J gene TRBJ2-7; 10 bases are a match to TRBD1. V dropped 6 bases and J dropped 5; count of bases not matched to a gene: 11. Germline V gene sequence: CDR1 SGHDT, CDR2 YYEEEE. The CDR3 is 15 amino acids. This chain's CDR3 is CASTHGATGGHEQYF. In nucleotides, the CDR3 is TGTGCCAGCACTCATGGGGCGACAGGGGGCCACGAGCAGTACTTC.

A remark on this clone: Other DNA sequences in the same sample also yield this CDR3. The chain employs TRBV5-1 and TRBJ1-1, with D possibly matching TRBD1 (5 bases). Trimming cost V 4 bases and J 1 base, with 8 bases left between them. Germline V gives CDR1 SGHRS, CDR2 YFSETQ. This CDR3 is 13 amino acids long. CDR3 sequence (DNA): TGCGCCAGCAGCACCGGACAGAACACTGAAGCTTTCTTT. It specifies CASSTGQNTEAFF.

V gene TRBV9 combines with J gene TRBJ1-2; D perhaps matches TRBD1 (5 bases). Trimming removed 6 bases from V and 6 bases from J, with 18 bases in between. Germline V CDR1 and CDR2: SGDLS, YYNGEE. CDR3 length: 14 amino acids. CDR3 amino acids: CASNWGRENDGYTF. The CDR3 nucleotides are TGTGCCAGCAACTGGGGCAGGGAAAATGATGGCTACACCTTC.

The rearrangement links TRBV5-4 to TRBJ2-1; the match to TRBD2 covers 14 bases. Per germline, CDR1 SGHNT and CDR2 YYREEE (reference sequence). The CDR3 is made up of 20 amino acids. The ends lost 0 bases at V and 9 bases at J; junction bases unmatched: 17. CDR3 sequence: CASSLDLGLAGVTEHGEQFF. For the CDR3, the DNA is TGTGCCAGCAGCTTGGATCTGGGACTAGCGGGAGTCACAGAGCACGGTGAGCAGTTCTTC. Filled out from reference TRBV5-4 and TRBJ2-1, the complete variable domain reads ETGVTQSPTHLIKTRGQQVTLRCSSQSGHNTVSWYQQALGQGPQFIFQYYREEENGRGNFPPRFSGLQFPNYSSELNVNALELDDSALYLCASSLDLGLAGVTEHGEQFFGPGTRLTVL.

The rearrangement joins TRBV7-2 to TRBJ2-2, with a possible D match to TRBD2 (6 bases). This CDR3 has 15 amino acids. Germline CDR1 and CDR2: SGHTA and FQGNSA. Trimming stripped 5 bases from V and 5 bases from J, with 15 bases between. DNA for the CDR3: TGTGCCAGCAGCCCGGAGGGGAGCGGGACCGGGGAGCTGTTTTTT. Protein: CASSPEGSGTGELFF.